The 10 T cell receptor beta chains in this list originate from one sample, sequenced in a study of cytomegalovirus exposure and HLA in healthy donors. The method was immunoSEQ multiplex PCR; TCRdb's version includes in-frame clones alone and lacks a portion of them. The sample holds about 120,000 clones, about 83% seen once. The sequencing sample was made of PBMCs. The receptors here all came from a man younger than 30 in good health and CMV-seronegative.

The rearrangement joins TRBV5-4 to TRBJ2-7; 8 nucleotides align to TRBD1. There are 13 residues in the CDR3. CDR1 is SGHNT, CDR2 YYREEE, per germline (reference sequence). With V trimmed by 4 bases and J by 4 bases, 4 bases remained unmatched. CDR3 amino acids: CASSPDRAYEQYF. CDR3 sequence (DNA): TGTGCCAGCAGCCCGGACAGGGCTTACGAGCAGTACTTC. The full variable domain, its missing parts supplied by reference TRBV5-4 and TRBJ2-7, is ETGVTQSPTHLIKTRGQQVTLRCSSQSGHNTVSWYQQALGQGPQFIFQYYREEENGRGNFPPRFSGLQFPNYSSELNVNALELDDSALYLCASSPDRAYEQYFGPGTRLTVT.

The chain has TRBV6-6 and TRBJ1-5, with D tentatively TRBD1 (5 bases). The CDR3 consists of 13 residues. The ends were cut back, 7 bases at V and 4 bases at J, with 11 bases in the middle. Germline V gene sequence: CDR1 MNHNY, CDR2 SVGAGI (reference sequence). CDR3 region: CASNQAGNQPQHF. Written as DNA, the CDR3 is TGTGCCAGCAACCAAGCAGGGAATCAGCCCCAGCATTTT.

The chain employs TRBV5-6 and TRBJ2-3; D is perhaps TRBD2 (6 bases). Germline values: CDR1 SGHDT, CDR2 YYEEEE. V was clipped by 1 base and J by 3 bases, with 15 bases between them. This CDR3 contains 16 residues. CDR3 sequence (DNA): TGTGCCAGCAGCTTGCTCGGAGGACGGGGGACAGATACGCAGTATTTT. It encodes CASSLLGGRGTDTQYF.

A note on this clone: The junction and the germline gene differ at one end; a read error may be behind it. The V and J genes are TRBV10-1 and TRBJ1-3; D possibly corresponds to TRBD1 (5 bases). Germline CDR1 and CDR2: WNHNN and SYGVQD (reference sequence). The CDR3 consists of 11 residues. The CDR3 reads CASSLGVSGSF. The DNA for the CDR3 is TGCGCCAGCAGTTTAGGGGTTTCGGGTTCTTTT.

CDR3 residues: CSVVKGGGKNTEAFF. CDR3 DNA: TGCAGCGTTGTGAAAGGGGGCGGTAAGAACACTGAAGCTTTCTTT. The V gene is TRBV29-1, the J gene TRBJ1-1, with 7 positions matching TRBD1. The J segment lost 1 base and the V segment lost 4 bases, leaving 9 bases of the junction unmatched. The V gene's germline CDR1 is SQVTM and CDR2 ANQGSEA. The CDR3 covers 15 residues.

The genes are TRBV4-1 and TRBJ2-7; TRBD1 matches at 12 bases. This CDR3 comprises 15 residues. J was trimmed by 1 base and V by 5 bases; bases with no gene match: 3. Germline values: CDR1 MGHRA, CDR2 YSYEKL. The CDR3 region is CASSEGQGASYEQYF. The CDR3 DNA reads TGCGCCAGCAGCGAGGGACAGGGGGCGTCCTACGAGCAGTACTTC.

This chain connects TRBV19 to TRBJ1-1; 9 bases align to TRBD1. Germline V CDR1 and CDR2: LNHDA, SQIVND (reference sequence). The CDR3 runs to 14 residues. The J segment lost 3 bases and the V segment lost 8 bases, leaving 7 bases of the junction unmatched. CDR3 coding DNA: TGTGCCAGTGGTAGTTGGACAGGGGACACTGAAGCTTTCTTT. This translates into CASGSWTGDTEAFF.

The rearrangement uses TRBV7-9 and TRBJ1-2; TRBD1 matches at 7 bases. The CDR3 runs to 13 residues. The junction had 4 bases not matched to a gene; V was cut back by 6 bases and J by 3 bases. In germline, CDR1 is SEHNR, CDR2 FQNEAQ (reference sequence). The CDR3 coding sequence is TGTGCCAGCAGTCCCGGGACAGACTATGGCTACACCTTC. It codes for CASSPGTDYGYTF.

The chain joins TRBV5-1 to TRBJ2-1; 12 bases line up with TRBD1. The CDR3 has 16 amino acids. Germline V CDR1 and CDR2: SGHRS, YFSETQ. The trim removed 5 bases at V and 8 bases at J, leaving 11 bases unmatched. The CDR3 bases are TGCGCCAGCAGACTTCAGGTGGGACAGGGGGCCCATGAGCAGTTCTTC. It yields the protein CASRLQVGQGAHEQFF.

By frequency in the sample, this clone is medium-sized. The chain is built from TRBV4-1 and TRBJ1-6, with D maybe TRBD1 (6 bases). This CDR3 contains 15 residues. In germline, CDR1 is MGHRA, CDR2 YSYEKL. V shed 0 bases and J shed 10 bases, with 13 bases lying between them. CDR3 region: CASSQDRTVRSPLHF. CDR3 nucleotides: TGCGCCAGCAGCCAAGATCGGACAGTTCGATCACCCCTCCACTTT.